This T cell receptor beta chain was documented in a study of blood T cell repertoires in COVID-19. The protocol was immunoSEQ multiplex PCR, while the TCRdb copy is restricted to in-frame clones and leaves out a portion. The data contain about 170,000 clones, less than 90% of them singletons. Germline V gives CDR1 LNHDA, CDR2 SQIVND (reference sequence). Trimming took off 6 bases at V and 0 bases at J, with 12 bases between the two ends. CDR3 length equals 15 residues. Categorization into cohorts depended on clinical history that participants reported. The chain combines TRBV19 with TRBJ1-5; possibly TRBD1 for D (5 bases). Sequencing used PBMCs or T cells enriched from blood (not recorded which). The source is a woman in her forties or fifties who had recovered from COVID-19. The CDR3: CASRAQEFSNQPQHF. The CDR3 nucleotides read TGTGCCAGTAGGGCACAGGAATTTAGCAATCAGCCCCAGCATTTT. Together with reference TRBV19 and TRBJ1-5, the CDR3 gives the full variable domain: DGGITQSPKYLFRKEGQNVTLSCEQNLNHDAMYWYRQDPGQGLRLIYYSQIVNDFQKGDIAEGYSVSREKKESFPLTVTSAQKNPTAFYLCASRAQEFSNQPQHFGDGTRLSIL.